This is a list of T cell receptor beta chains from one sample in a study of identical twins. One entry per CDR3 protein results from TCRdb running MiXCR on the 5' RACE reads. Of approximately 350,000 distinct CDR3 sequences listed, 10% to 15% are singletons. These same records also appear under a second study, on yellow fever vaccine responses in identical twins.

The sequenced sample was CD8+ T cells sorted from blood. Receptors originate from a woman younger than 35 in good health. Each CDR3 is given with its conserved first and last residue. D genes are given only for firm matches. A row's size may be missing; if present it is once, few, many or a size class.

D: TRBD2; J: TRBJ2-1; size: NA; V: TRBV2; CDR3: CASSEVGGGAFDEQFF; DNA: TGTGCCAGCAGTGAGGTTGGCGGGGGGGCCTTCGATGAGCAGTTCTTC
D: TRBD1; J: TRBJ1-1; size: few; V: TRBV5-1; CDR3: CASSPGRGQSNTEAFF; DNA: TGCGCCAGCAGCCCAGGCCGGGGACAGTCGAACACTGAAGCTTTCTTT
D: NA; J: TRBJ1-2; size: NA; V: TRBV29-1; CDR3: CSVEDLQGSNYGYTF; DNA: TGCAGCGTTGAAGACCTACAGGGATCTAACTATGGCTACACCTTC
D: NA; J: TRBJ2-1; size: many; V: TRBV2; CDR3: CASSDGWDEQFF; DNA: TGTGCCAGCAGTGACGGGTGGGATGAGCAGTTCTTC
D: NA; J: TRBJ1-1; size: NA; V: TRBV28; CDR3: CASARLNTEAFF; DNA: TGTGCCAGCGCCCGGCTCAACACTGAAGCTTTCTTT
D: TRBD1; J: TRBJ1-5; size: NA; V: TRBV6-1; CDR3: CASSTSRQGSNQPQHF; DNA: TGTGCCAGCAGTACCTCTAGACAGGGAAGCAATCAGCCCCAGCATTTT
D: TRBD2; J: TRBJ2-1; size: NA; V: TRBV23-1; CDR3: CASSPPGGTSSYNEQFF; DNA: TGCGCCAGCAGTCCCCCCGGGGGGACTAGCTCCTACAATGAGCAGTTCTTC
D: NA; J: TRBJ2-4; size: NA; V: TRBV24-1; CDR3: CATSLAKNIQYF; DNA: TGTGCCACCAGCTTAGCCAAAAACATTCAGTACTTC
D: NA; J: TRBJ1-6; size: few; V: TRBV6-5; CDR3: CASGYQGNSPLHF; DNA: TGTGCCAGCGGGTACCAGGGGAATTCACCCCTCCACTTT
D: TRBD2; J: TRBJ2-5; size: few; V: TRBV25-1; CDR3: CASSEFAGRVGETQYF; DNA: TGTGCCAGCAGTGAATTCGCAGGGAGGGTAGGGGAGACCCAGTACTTC